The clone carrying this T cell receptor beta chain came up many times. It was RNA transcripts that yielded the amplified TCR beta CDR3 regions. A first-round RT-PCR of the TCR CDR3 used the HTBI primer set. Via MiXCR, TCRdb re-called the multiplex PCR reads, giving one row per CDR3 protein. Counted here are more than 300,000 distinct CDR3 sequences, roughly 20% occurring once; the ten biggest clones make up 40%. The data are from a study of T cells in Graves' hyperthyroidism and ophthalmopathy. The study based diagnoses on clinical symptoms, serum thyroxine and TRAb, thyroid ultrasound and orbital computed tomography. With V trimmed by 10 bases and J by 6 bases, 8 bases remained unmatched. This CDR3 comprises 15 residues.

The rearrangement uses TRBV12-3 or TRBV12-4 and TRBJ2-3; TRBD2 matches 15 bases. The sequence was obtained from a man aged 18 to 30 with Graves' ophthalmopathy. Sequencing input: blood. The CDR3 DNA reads TGTGCCATCCGGACTAGCGGGGGGGCATCTGATACGCAGTATTTT. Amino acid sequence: CAIRTSGGASDTQYF.